This TCR beta chain stems from a study of monozygotic twins with inflammatory bowel disease. The study, taken as a whole, reports: Support for any single strong IBD-associated signal or clonotype was not found.

The CDR3 length is 12 residues. The V gene's germline CDR1 is SNHLY and CDR2 FYNNEI. Details on this clonotype: Its specificity is unknown.

Each CDR3 protein gets one entry in TCRdb, which reprocessed the 5' RACE reads and gives no DNA. Found here are 150,000 to 200,000 distinct CDR3 sequences; the top ten clones hold roughly 3%. This sequence originates from a human donor with ulcerative colitis or Crohn's disease, or a healthy co-twin of an affected twin (not recorded which). V gene TRBV2 combines with J gene TRBJ2-7. Sequenced material: blood. CDR3 protein: CASSALAYEQYF.